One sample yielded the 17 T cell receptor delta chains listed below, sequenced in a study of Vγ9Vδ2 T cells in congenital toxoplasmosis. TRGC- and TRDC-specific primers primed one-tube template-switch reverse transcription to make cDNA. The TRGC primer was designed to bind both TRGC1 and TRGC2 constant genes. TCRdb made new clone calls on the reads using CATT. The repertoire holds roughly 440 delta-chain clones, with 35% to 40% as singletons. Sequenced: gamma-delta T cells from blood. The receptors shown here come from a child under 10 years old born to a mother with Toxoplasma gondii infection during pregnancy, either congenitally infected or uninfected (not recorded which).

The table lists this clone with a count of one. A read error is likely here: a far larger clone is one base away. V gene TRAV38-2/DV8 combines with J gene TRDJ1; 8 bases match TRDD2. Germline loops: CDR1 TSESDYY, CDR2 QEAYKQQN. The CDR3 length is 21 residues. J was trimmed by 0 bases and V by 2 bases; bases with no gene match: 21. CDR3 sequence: CAYRRKLPTIWWDGYTDKLIF. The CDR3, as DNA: TGTGCTTATAGGAGAAAACTTCCTACGATCTGGTGGGACGGTTACACCGATAAACTCATCTTT.

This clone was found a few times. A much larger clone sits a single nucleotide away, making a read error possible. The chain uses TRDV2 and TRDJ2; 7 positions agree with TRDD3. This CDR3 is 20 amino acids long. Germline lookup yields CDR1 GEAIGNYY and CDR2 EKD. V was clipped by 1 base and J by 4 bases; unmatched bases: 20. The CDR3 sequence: CACDTIDTGDQEAWTAQLFF. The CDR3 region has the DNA TGTGCCTGTGACACGATTGATACTGGGGATCAAGAGGCTTGGACAGCACAACTCTTCTTT.

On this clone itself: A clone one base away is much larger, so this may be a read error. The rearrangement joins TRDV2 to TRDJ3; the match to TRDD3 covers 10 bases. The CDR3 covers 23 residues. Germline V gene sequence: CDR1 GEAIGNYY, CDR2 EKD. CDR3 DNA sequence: TGTGCCTGGGACACCGTCGGACGGGGGATACGGGACCAGGGGACCTGGGACACCCGACAGATGTTTTTC. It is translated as CAWDTVGRGIRDQGTWDTRQMFF.

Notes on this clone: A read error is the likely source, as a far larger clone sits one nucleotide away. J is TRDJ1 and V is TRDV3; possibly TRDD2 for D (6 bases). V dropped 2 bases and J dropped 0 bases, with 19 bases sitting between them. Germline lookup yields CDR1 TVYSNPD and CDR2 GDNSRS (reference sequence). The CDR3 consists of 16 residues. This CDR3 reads CAFHPPTVGYTDKLIF. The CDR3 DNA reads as TGTGCCTTTCACCCTCCTACTGTGGGATACACCGATAAACTCATCTTT.

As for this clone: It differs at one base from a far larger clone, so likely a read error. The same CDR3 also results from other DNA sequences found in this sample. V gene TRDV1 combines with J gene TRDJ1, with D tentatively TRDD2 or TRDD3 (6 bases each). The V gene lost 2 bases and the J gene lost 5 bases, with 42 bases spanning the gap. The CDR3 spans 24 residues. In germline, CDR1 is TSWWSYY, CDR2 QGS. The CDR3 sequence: CALGEIEKNFLVLGVRAEEDKLIF. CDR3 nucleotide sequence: TGTGCTCTTGGGGAAATCGAAAAGAACTTCCTGGTACTGGGTGTTCGGGCTGAGGAAGATAAACTCATCTTT.

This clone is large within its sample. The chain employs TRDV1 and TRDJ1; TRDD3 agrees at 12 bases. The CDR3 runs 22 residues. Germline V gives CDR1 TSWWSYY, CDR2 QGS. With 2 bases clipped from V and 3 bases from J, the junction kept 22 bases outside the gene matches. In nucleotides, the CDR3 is TGTGCTCTTGGGGAAACACTAGCACCCGACTTCCTTACTGGGGGATACCCCGATAAACTCATCTTT. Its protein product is CALGETLAPDFLTGGYPDKLIF.

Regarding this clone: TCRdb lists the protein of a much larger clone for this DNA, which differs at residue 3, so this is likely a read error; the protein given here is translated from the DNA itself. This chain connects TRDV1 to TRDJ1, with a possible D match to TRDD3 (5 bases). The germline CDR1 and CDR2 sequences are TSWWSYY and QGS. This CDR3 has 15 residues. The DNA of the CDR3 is TGTGCTCGTGGGGAAGGTTCGGGATACACCGATAAACTCATCTTT. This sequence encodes CARGEGSGYTDKLIF.

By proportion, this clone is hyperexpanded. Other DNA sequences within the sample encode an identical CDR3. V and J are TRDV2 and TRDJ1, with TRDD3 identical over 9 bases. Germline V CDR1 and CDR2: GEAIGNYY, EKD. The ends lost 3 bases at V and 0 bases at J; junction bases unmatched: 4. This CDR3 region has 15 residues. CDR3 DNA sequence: TGTGCCTGTGACTTACTGGGGGAGTACACCGATAAACTCATCTTT. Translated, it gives CACDLLGEYTDKLIF.

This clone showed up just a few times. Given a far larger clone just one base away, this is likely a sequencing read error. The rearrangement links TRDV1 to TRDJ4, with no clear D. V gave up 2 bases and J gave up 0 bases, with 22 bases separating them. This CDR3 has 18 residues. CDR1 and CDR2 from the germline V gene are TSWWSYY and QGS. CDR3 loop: CALGEGAAPVVSSRPLIF. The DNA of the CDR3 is TGTGCTCTTGGGGAAGGGGCCGCCCCGGTGGTAAGTTCCAGACCCCTGATCTTT.

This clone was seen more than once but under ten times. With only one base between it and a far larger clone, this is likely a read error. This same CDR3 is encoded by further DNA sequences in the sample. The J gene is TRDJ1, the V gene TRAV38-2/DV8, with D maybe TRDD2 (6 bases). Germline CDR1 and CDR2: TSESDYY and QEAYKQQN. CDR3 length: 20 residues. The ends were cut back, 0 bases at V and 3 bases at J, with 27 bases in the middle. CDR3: CAYRSADNPTVIRSADKLIF. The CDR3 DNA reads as TGTGCTTATAGGAGCGCGGACAATCCTACAGTTATACGCTCGGCCGATAAACTCATCTTT.

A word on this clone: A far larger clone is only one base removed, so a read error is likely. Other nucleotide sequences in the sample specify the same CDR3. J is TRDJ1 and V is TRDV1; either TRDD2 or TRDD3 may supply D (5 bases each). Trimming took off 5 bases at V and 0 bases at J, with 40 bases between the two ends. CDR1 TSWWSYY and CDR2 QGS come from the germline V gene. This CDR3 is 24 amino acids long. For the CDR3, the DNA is TGTGCTCTTGGGACCTACGTTCCCACTCCCTGGGCGATAAGGCGGCCGTTTTACACCGATAAACTCATCTTT. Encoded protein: CALGTYVPTPWAIRRPFYTDKLIF.

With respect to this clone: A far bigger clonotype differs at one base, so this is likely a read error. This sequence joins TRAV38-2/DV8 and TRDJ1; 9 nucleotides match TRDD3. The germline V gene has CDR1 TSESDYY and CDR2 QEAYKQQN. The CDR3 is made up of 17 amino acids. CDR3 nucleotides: TGTGCTTGGGGATACGCTGGGGGCCTCGAGTACACCAATAAACTCATCTTT. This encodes CAWGYAGGLEYTNKLIF.

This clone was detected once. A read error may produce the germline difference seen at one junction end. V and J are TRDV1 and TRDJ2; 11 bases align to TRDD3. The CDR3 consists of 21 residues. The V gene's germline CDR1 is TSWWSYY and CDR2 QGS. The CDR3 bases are TGTGCTCTTGGGGAAAAGTCCCGACTGGGGGATAAGTGTGGGTTGACAGCACAAATCTTCTTT. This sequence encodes CALGEKSRLGDKCGLTAQIFF.

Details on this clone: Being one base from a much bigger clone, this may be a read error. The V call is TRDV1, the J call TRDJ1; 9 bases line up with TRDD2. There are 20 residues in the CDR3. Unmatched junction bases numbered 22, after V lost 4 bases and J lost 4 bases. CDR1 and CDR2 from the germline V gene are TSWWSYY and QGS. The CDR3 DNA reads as TGTGCTCTTGGGGCCGGCCTTCCTACGAGCGTTGGATTGGAGATCGATAAACTCATCTTT. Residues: CALGAGLPTSVGLEIDKLIF.

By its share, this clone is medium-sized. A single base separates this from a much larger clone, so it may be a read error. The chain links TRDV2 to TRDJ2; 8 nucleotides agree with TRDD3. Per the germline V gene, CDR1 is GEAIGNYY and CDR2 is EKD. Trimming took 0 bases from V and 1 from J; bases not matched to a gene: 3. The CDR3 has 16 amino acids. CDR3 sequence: CACDTVGDCLTAQLFF. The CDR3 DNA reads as TGTGCCTGTGACACCGTGGGGGATTGTTTGACAGCACAACTCTTCTTT.

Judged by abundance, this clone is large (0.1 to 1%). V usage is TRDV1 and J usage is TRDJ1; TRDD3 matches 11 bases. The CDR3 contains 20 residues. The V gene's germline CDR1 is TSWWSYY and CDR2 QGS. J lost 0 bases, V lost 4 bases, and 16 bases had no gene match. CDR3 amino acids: CALGVREDWGITRYTDKLIF. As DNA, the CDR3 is TGTGCTCTTGGGGTGAGGGAGGACTGGGGGATAACCCGGTACACCGATAAACTCATCTTT.

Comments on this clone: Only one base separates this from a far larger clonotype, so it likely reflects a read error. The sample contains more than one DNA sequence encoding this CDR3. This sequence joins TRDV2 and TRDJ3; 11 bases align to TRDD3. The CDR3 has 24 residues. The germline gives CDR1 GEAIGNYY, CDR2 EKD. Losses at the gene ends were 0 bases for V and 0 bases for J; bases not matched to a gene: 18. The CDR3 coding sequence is TGTGCCTGTGACACCGTCCTGGGGGATACCCCGCCACATACCTACTCCTGGGACACCCGACAGATGTTTTTC. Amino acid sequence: CACDTVLGDTPPHTYSWDTRQMFF.